Presented here are 5 T cell receptor beta chains from one specimen sequenced in a study of blood T cells in healthy people across ages. Sample-barcoded 5' priming and a J-beta primer mix drove a second PCR of roughly 7 to 11 cycles. TCRdb analysed the 5' RACE reads with MiXCR anew, one entry per CDR3 protein. Seen here are about 570,000 distinct CDR3 sequences, roughly a quarter observed once, and the top ten hold around a sixth. The specimen was blood. The receptors here all came from a woman aged 70-85 years in good health.

This chain joins TRBV4-3 and TRBJ1-3; D is undetermined. CDR3 size: 14 residues. Germline values: CDR1 LGHNA, CDR2 YSLEER. V was shortened by 2 bases and J by 4 bases, with 9 bases between the two germline ends. CDR3 residues: CASSQRVIGNTIYF. The CDR3 DNA is TGCGCCAGCAGCCAACGGGTTATCGGAAACACCATATATTTT.

This clonotype has a handful of counts. J is TRBJ2-1 and V is TRBV6-4, with TRBD2 matching over 11 bases. Germline V gene lookup returns CDR1 MRHNA and CDR2 SNTAGT. This CDR3 has 21 amino acids. V shed 6 bases, J shed 0 bases, and the junction held 19 bases outside the gene matches. The CDR3 DNA reads as TGTGCCAGCAGCCGACTCGGGACTAGCGGAGACAAGTGGAGCTCCTACAATGAGCAGTTCTTC. Its translation is CASSRLGTSGDKWSSYNEQFF.

This sequence joins TRBV9 and TRBJ2-5; no definite D call. Germline loops: CDR1 SGDLS, CDR2 YYNGEE. The CDR3 is 14 residues long. Trimming removed 0 bases at V and 5 bases at J, with 11 bases between. In nucleotides, the CDR3 is TGTGCCAGCAGCGTAGGTCCGGGTTTCGAGACCCAGTACTTC. Encoded protein: CASSVGPGFETQYF.

The V and J genes are TRBV20-1 and TRBJ1-2, with no clear D. This CDR3 has 12 residues. Germline V CDR1 and CDR2: DFQATT, SNEGSKA (reference sequence). V was shortened by 7 bases and J by 7 bases, with 16 bases between the two germline ends. CDR3 nucleotide sequence: TGCAGTGTTAGTCACAGCCCCTCTGGCTACACCTTC. Amino acid sequence: CSVSHSPSGYTF.

This chain links TRBV28 with TRBJ2-1; D is perhaps TRBD1 (6 bases). The DNA end favors TRBJ2-5, so the J call may be wrong. Germline CDR1 and CDR2: MDHEN and SYDVKM. The CDR3 loop spans 16 amino acids. CDR3 DNA: TGTGCCAGCAGTTCCCCTCAACAGGGAAGGTTCGAGACCCAGTACTTC. Its translation is CASSSPQQGRFETQYF.